One sample yielded the 21 T cell receptor beta chains listed below, sequenced in a study of identical twins. From the 5' RACE reads, TCRdb called clonotypes with MiXCR, one entry per CDR3 protein. The table has roughly 770,000 distinct CDR3 sequences, roughly 18% seen once; the top ten hold about 12%. The same data also contributed to another study, on T cells expressing NK-cell markers.

The material sequenced was PBMCs. The receptors shown here come from a woman aged 18-29 years in good health.

The rearrangement uses TRBV29-1 and TRBJ2-7; maybe TRBD2 (6 bases). Germline CDR1 SQVTM, CDR2 ANQGSEA. CDR3 length equals 13 residues. V lost 4 bases and J 6 bases, leaving 16 bases between the germline ends. CDR3 in amino acids: CSVGYVSEGEQYF. As DNA, the CDR3 is TGCAGCGTTGGCTACGTCTCGGAGGGCGAGCAGTACTTC.

This clonotype was recorded a few times. This sequence joins TRBV9 and TRBJ2-1; D is undetermined. V was shortened by 0 bases and J by 5 bases, with 6 bases between the two germline ends. Germline CDR1 reads SGDLS; CDR2 reads YYNGEE. The CDR3 length is 13 residues. CDR3 residues: CASSVAQHNEQFF. As DNA, the CDR3 is TGTGCCAGCAGCGTAGCGCAGCACAATGAGCAGTTCTTC.

The chain uses TRBV7-6 and TRBJ2-2; D gene uncertain. The V gene lost 0 bases and the J gene lost 7 bases, with 9 bases spanning the gap. Germline-derived CDR1 and CDR2 are SGHVS and FNYEAQ. The CDR3 length is 14 residues. CDR3 residues: CASSLASGGGELFF. The CDR3 coding sequence is TGTGCCAGCAGCTTAGCTTCGGGTGGCGGGGAGCTGTTTTTT.

This clonotype was picked up a small number of times. The V and J genes are TRBV5-5 and TRBJ1-1, with TRBD1 matching over 9 bases. Germline CDR1 reads SGHKS; CDR2 reads YYEKEE (reference sequence). The CDR3 runs 15 residues. V lost 5 bases and J lost 11; bases outside the gene matches: 16. The CDR3 loop is CASSRLIQGATVAFF. The DNA for the CDR3 is TGTGCCAGCAGTCGTCTAATACAGGGGGCAACGGTGGCTTTCTTT.

The rearrangement uses TRBV30 and TRBJ1-1; D remains ambiguous. The CDR3 contains 15 residues. The V and J ends lost 3 bases and 1 base respectively, with 15 bases between them. Germline V gene data show CDR1 as GTSNPN and CDR2 as SVGIG (reference sequence). As DNA, the CDR3 is TGTGCCTGGAGATCATTTTCACGGGAGAACACTGAAGCTTTCTTT. Its protein is CAWRSFSRENTEAFF.

The chain is built from TRBV19 and TRBJ1-1; D unresolved. Germline V CDR1 and CDR2: LNHDA, SQIVND (reference sequence). The V gene lost 5 bases and the J gene lost 3 bases, with 13 bases spanning the gap. The CDR3 sequence is 14 residues long. The CDR3 protein is CASSPRTRDTEAFF. DNA of the CDR3: TGTGCCAGTAGTCCTCGGACCCGAGACACTGAAGCTTTCTTT.

This clonotype showed up many times. The chain links TRBV7-2 to TRBJ2-7, with a weak D call TRBD2 (5 bases). The CDR3 totals 11 residues. Deletions cut 5 bases from V and 6 bases from J, with 8 bases between. Germline CDR1 and CDR2: SGHTA and FQGNSA. CDR3 residues: CASSQLGEQYF. CDR3 nucleotides: TGTGCCAGCAGCCAACTAGGCGAGCAGTACTTC.

This clonotype came up a few times. J is TRBJ2-1 and V is TRBV7-8; D gene uncertain. Between the trimmed V and J ends, which lost 3 bases and 4 bases, there was a span of 22 bases. This CDR3 has 18 residues. Germline V gene data show CDR1 as SGHVS and CDR2 as FQNEAQ. CDR3 sequence: CASSFSLPRRIGYNEQFF. CDR3 nucleotide sequence: TGTGCCAGCAGCTTCTCCTTACCGAGGAGAATAGGATACAATGAGCAGTTCTTC.

There are a few counts of this clonotype. The rearrangement uses TRBV7-2 and TRBJ1-1; D remains ambiguous. This CDR3 is built from 13 residues. The V gene lost 5 bases and the J gene lost 0 bases, with 7 bases spanning the gap. Germline V CDR1 and CDR2: SGHTA, FQGNSA. CDR3 amino acids: CASSTPMNTEAFF. The CDR3 nucleotides read TGTGCCAGCAGCACGCCCATGAACACTGAAGCTTTCTTT.

Only a few counts were recorded for this clonotype. This chain links TRBV11-2 with TRBJ2-5; TRBD1 or TRBD2 may be the D gene (5 bases each). V was clipped by 5 bases and J by 5 bases, with 18 bases between them. Germline loops: CDR1 SGHAT, CDR2 FQNNGV. There are 15 residues in the CDR3. The CDR3 spells CASSPHLGVLETQYF. The CDR3 nucleotides read TGTGCCAGCAGCCCCCACCTGGGGGTGTTGGAGACCCAGTACTTC.

The CDR3 sequence is CASSEDRGRDTEAFF. The CDR3 DNA sequence: TGTGCCAGCAGCGAGGACAGGGGTAGGGACACTGAAGCTTTCTTT. The chain combines TRBV7-6 with TRBJ1-1, with 9 bases identical to TRBD1. Germline CDR1 and CDR2: SGHVS and FNYEAQ. The V and J ends lost 5 bases and 3 bases, in that order; junction bases with no gene match: 7. The CDR3 loop spans 15 amino acids.

There are a few counts of this clonotype. The chain carries TRBV25-1 and TRBJ1-1, with D possibly matching TRBD1 (6 bases). Germline assignment: CDR1 MGHDK and CDR2 SYGVNS. The V and J ends lost 4 bases and 1 base respectively, with 13 bases between them. The CDR3 totals 15 residues. The CDR3: CASSGVGGANTEAFF. The CDR3 nucleotides are TGTGCCAGCAGTGGCGTCGGGGGGGCGAACACTGAAGCTTTCTTT. Full variable domain (outside the CDR3, taken from reference TRBV25-1 and TRBJ1-1): EADIYQTPRYLVIGTGKKITLECSQTMGHDKMYWYQQDPGMELHLIHYSYGVNSTEKGDLSSESTVSRIRTEHFPLTLESARPSHTSQYLCASSGVGGANTEAFFGQGTRLTVV.

The chain carries TRBV7-9 and TRBJ2-1; D is unresolved. V was cut by 1 base and J by 10 bases, with 20 bases left in between. Germline loops: CDR1 SEHNR, CDR2 FQNEAQ (reference sequence). The CDR3 runs to 16 residues. In nucleotides, the CDR3 is TGTGCCAGCAGCTTAGACGCCATGCTAGGTCTTCGGGAGCAGTTCTTC. It codes for CASSLDAMLGLREQFF.

The chain recombines TRBV10-3 with TRBJ2-2; 9 bases match TRBD2. The CDR3 spans 16 residues. Germline-derived CDR1 and CDR2 are ENHRY and SYGVKD. The trim removed 7 bases at V and 5 bases at J, leaving 11 bases unmatched. CDR3: CAITSGRRGLTGELFF. The CDR3 DNA reads as TGTGCCATCACGAGCGGGAGGCGCGGGTTGACCGGGGAGCTGTTTTTT.

This clonotype was counted a few times. This chain joins TRBV5-1 and TRBJ2-2; TRBD1 matches 7 bases. Germline V lookup: CDR1 SGHRS, CDR2 YFSETQ. V gave up 4 bases and J gave up 2 bases; unmatched junction bases: 2. The CDR3 is made up of 14 amino acids. The chain's CDR3 is CASSGDSNTGELFF. The CDR3 DNA is TGCGCCAGCAGCGGGGACAGTAACACCGGGGAGCTGTTTTTT.

This clonotype occurred a few times. The V gene is TRBV20-1, the J gene TRBJ2-3; the D is unclear. Trimming removed 6 bases from V and 1 base from J, with 20 bases in between. The CDR3 spans 16 residues. Germline CDR1 DFQATT, CDR2 SNEGSKA (reference sequence). The CDR3 DNA reads as TGCAGTGCCGCCCGGTACGTGGCGCGAGGCACAGATACGCAGTATTTT. Amino acid sequence: CSAARYVARGTDTQYF.

This clonotype was observed a few times. An end of the junction does not agree with germline; a read error may underlie this. V usage is TRBV7-9 and J usage is TRBJ2-7, with unresolved D. From germline, CDR1 is SEHNR and CDR2 FQNEAQ (reference sequence). The CDR3 extends over 11 amino acids. The CDR3 DNA sequence: TGTGCCAGCAGCTTAGTCGGAGACAACATTTTC. It specifies CASSLVGDNIF.

This clonotype was seen more than once but under ten times. The chain uses TRBV7-9 and TRBJ1-4; 7 bases are shared with TRBD1. Looked up from germline, CDR1 is SEHNR and CDR2 is FQNEAQ (reference sequence). With V trimmed by 3 bases and J by 11 bases, 9 bases remained unmatched. The CDR3 has 14 residues. The chain's CDR3 is CASSFGRGEKKLFF. CDR3 DNA: TGTGCCAGCAGCTTCGGCAGGGGGGAGAAGAAACTGTTTTTT.

The chain recombines TRBV12-3 or TRBV12-4 with TRBJ2-5; possibly TRBD2 for D (7 bases). The V and J ends lost 6 bases and 1 base respectively, with 18 bases between them. The CDR3 has 16 amino acids. As DNA, the CDR3 is TGTGCCAGCAGGAGCCGGGGGGCAACGGCCCAAGAGACCCAGTACTTC. Its protein product is CASRSRGATAQETQYF.

This clonotype appeared a few times. The chain recombines TRBV20-1 with TRBJ1-5; D is unclear. The CDR3 consists of 15 residues. The V end was cut by 1 base, the J end by 0 bases, with 10 bases between. CDR1 and CDR2 from the germline V gene are DFQATT and SNEGSKA (reference sequence). The CDR3 region is CSARGGRYSNQPQHF. CDR3 DNA: TGCAGTGCTAGAGGTGGCCGGTATAGCAATCAGCCCCAGCATTTT.

This clonotype has a handful of counts. The chain has TRBV5-1 and TRBJ2-5; a possible D gene is TRBD2 (6 bases). V was shortened by 3 bases and J by 0 bases, with 21 bases between the two germline ends. The CDR3 loop spans 18 amino acids. Germline values: CDR1 SGHRS, CDR2 YFSETQ. The DNA of the CDR3 is TGCGCCAGCAGCTCAAAACTCCCCGGGACTCCGTACCAAGAGACCCAGTACTTC. The encoded protein is CASSSKLPGTPYQETQYF.